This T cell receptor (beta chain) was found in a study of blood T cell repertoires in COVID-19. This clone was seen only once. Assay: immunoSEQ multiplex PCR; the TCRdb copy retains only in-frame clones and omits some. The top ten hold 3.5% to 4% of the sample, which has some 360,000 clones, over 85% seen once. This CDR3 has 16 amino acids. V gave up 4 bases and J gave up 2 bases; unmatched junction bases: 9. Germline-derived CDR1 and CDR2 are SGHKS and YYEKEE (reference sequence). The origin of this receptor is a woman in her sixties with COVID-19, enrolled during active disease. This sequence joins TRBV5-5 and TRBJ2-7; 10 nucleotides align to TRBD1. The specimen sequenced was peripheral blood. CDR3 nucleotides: TGTGCCAGCAGCCCTGCTTCCGGACAGGGGGCCTACGAGCAGTACTTC. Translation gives CASSPASGQGAYEQYF.